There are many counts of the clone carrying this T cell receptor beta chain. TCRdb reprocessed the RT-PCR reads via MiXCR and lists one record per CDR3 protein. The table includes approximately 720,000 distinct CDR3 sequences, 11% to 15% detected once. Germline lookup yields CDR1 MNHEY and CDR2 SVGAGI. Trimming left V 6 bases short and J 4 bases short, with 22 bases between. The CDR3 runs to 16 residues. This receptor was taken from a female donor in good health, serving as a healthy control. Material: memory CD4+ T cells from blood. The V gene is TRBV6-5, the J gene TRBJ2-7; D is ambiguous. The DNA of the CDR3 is TGTGCCAGCAGGTGGGCTACACCAGTTTGCCAATACGAGCAGTACTTC. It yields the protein CASRWATPVCQYEQYF.